This TCR beta chain was identified during a study of T cell repertoires in cytomegalovirus infection. Across the study: It was the public TCR beta signatures that indicated both CMV infection and matching HLA type. Whole-study findings and limits: CMV-specific TCR beta clonotypes restricted by HLA-C dominated the ex vivo response.

TCRdb re-called the reads through MiXCR, storing one row per CDR3 protein. This repertoire shows approximately 250,000 distinct CDR3 sequences, roughly 23% found once; its top ten account for 18%. There are a few counts of this clonotype. Its cognate antigen is unknown. Trimming removed 5 bases from V and 4 bases from J, with 17 bases in between. This CDR3 contains 15 residues. The germline V gene encodes CDR1 MNHEY and CDR2 SMNVEV (reference sequence). Sequenced: CD8+ T cells from PBMCs. V usage is TRBV27 and J usage is TRBJ1-2; tentative D call: TRBD1 (5 bases). The sequence was collected from a human donor in good health (CMV status not recorded). Some clones in this sample may be carry-over from other donors' samples. Written as DNA, the CDR3 is TGTGCCAGCAGTCACCGCAGTGGGGGGACCTATGGCTACACCTTC. Its translation is CASSHRSGGTYGYTF.